Reported below is one T cell receptor beta chain. Its antigen remains undetermined. Base quality data are lacking; no much larger clone is found one base away. These data originate in a study of blood T cell repertoires in COVID-19 (dated by TCRdb to 2019 to 2021). Context from the whole study: Samples from collaborators originated in the United States, Italy and Spain and spanned both the acute and convalescent phases of COVID-19. Samples came from the ongoing ImmuneRACE study (first 160 participants) plus 1,254 subjects from 6 global collaborators. A freely available public database, intended as a resource for researchers studying the immune response to SARS-CoV-2, is where the repertoires were released. Deeply sampled blood TCRbeta repertoires from subjects exposed to, actively infected with, or recovered from COVID-19 were included in the dataset. The material from the prospective study consisted of cDNA or gDNA derived from T cells, B-cell-depleted T cells, or PBMCs. A de-identified subject ID, COVID-19 status, age in years and sex were almost always included in the sample metadata. HLA class I and class II types, where available, came from metadata supplied by the sample provider rather than from assay-based typing. What the study reported, not specific to this receptor: How much clinical and demographic metadata was included differed by source and by participant, and the metadata was provided uncurated.

Trimming costs V 0 bases and J 2 bases, and their ends lie 13 bases apart. Its CDR3 holds 17 amino acids, cysteine through phenylalanine. The entry retains the CDR3 DNA only, 51 bases that are in frame from base 1. The CDR1 and CDR2 encoded by the germline V gene (reference sequence) are SEHNR and FQNEAQ. TCRbeta CDR3 regions were amplified from genomic DNA using the immunoSEQ Assay, a bias-controlled multiplex PCR. The study's processing was this. Nucleated cell counts per sample were estimated from amplification of reference gene primers within the assay. To quantify the absolute abundance of each unique TCRbeta CDR3 rearrangement, sequence reads were collapsed and filtered. Productive Simpson clonality was computed per sample as the square root of Simpson's diversity index over productive rearrangements. Imported from immuneACCESS, the table was reduced by TCRdb to in-frame sequences with V and J called. These copies leave out some clones; in studies compared against another copy, an unresolved V gene accounts for under half, and the cause of the remainder is not known. V and J calls plus clone size are reproduced from that table; the DNA served to infer D and trimming. The sample yields about 200,000 clones; over 70% were counted once. Together, the top ten hold 5.5% of the sample.

The collaborating institutions used their own protocols to collect whole blood in K2EDTA tubes. For TCRbeta analysis, collaborators shipped samples in one of three forms: frozen whole blood, isolated PBMCs, or DNA extracted from either of those sample types. The rearrangement combines TRBV7-9 with TRBJ2-2; the D gene cannot be named for sure. This receptor was identified in a woman in her 70s with acute or convalescent COVID-19. The sequencing sample was made of peripheral blood. The DNA reads TGTGCCAGCAGCTTAGCTCGGTTTAGCAAAAACACCGGGGAGCTGTTTTTT. Its amino acids are CASSLARFSKNTGELFF.